This record covers a single TCR beta chain. Its antigen is not identified. Trimming stripped 2 bases from V and 11 bases from J, with 16 bases between. This CDR3 has 14 amino acids. Germline V lookup: CDR1 SNHLY, CDR2 FYNNEI. The data originate from a study of cytomegalovirus exposure and HLA in healthy donors. Whole-study findings and limits: Analysis performed later showed TCR beta chains linked to HLA being more clonally expanded than equally common others.

This PCR relied on a set of 60 Vbeta primers and 13 Jbeta primers. The repertoire was sequenced with immunoSEQ multiplex PCR; TCRdb's copy has only in-frame clones and lacks some. The sample includes 150,000 or so clones, 55% to 75% of them seen just once. The source material was PBMCs. The rearrangement joins TRBV2 to TRBJ1-5; D is possibly TRBD1 (6 bases). This receptor was identified in a human donor in good health. The CDR3 nucleotides read TGTGCCAGCAGTGAACAGGGGCCCCGTCGGACCCAGCATTTT. It specifies CASSEQGPRRTQHF. Based on the CDR3 plus reference TRBV2 and TRBJ1-5, the full variable domain is EPEVTQTPSHQVTQMGQEVILRCVPISNHLYFYWYRQILGQKVEFLVSFYNNEISEKSEIFDDQFSVERPDGSNFTLKIRSTKLEDSAMYFCASSEQGPRRTQHFGDGTRLSIL.